This paragraph covers one T cell receptor (beta chain) sequence. The CDR3 consists of 16 residues. V lost 4 bases to trimming and J lost 4 bases; unmatched junction nucleotides: 10. Germline loops: CDR1 ENHRY, CDR2 SYGVKD. Assay used: immunoSEQ multiplex PCR; TCRdb lists only in-frame clones, some missing. The sample lists around 280,000 clones, 87% seen once, with about 5.5% in the top ten. The source of the sample is a study of blood T cell repertoires in COVID-19. For the study at large: From T cells, B-cell-depleted T cells, or PBMCs came the material, which was cDNA or gDNA.

Sequencing used PBMCs or T cells enriched from blood (not recorded which). The TCR sequence derives from a woman in her thirties or forties who had recovered from COVID-19. This chain joins TRBV10-3 and TRBJ2-3, with 8 bases aligning to TRBD2. The CDR3 DNA sequence: TGTGCCATCAGTGCCCAGGGAGGAGCGGGGGCAGATACGCAGTATTTT. Its protein is CAISAQGGAGADTQYF.